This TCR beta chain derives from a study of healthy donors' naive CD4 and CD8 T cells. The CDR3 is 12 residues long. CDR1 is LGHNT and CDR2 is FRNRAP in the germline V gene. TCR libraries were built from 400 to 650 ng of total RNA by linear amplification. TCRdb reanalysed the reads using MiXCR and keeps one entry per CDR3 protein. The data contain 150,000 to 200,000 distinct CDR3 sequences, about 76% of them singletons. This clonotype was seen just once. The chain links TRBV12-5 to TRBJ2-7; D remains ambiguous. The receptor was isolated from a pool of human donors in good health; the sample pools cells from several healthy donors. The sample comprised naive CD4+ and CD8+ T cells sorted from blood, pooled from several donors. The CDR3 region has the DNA TGTGCCAGCACCTTCGGAGTCTACGAGCAGTACTTC. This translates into CASTFGVYEQYF.